The 16 T cell receptor beta chains reported below all come from one sample, sequenced in a study of T cells after yellow fever vaccination. TCRdb re-analysed the 5' RACE reads in MiXCR, keeping a single row per CDR3 protein. The sample includes about 260,000 distinct CDR3 sequences, approximately 5.2% of them seen just once. The sample consisted of CD4+ T cells sorted from PBMCs, taken on the day of the yellow fever booster vaccination. The receptors were sampled from a man younger than 35 who received the YFV17D yellow fever vaccine.

In its sample, this clonotype was seen many times. V is TRBV12-3 or TRBV12-4 and J is TRBJ1-4; 7 nucleotides line up with TRBD1. The length of the CDR3 is 16 residues. The junction had 8 bases not matched to a gene; V was cut back by 2 bases and J by 5 bases. CDR3 loop: CASSLSSGGGNEKLFF. The CDR3 DNA follows: TGTGCCAGCAGTTTAAGCTCAGGGGGAGGGAATGAAAAACTGTTTTTT.

This clonotype has just a few counts. The rearrangement joins TRBV20-1 to TRBJ2-7; no definite D call. Per germline, CDR1 DFQATT and CDR2 SNEGSKA (reference sequence). Between the trimmed V and J ends, which lost 4 bases and 0 bases, there was a span of 10 bases. The CDR3 runs 13 residues. Written as DNA, the CDR3 is TGCAGTGCTACCGACACCCGCTCCTACGAGCAGTACGTC. Translation gives CSATDTRSYEQYV.

Ten or more counts support this clonotype. This rearrangement joins TRBV6-1 to TRBJ1-5; possibly TRBD1 for D (5 bases). The CDR3 is 15 residues long. The V end was cut by 6 bases, the J end by 7 bases, with 19 bases between. CDR1 and CDR2 from the germline V gene are MNHNS and SASEGT. The CDR3 nucleotides read TGTGCCAGCAGGACTGACAGACGATTTGCCCAGCCCCAGCATTTT. Translated, it gives CASRTDRRFAQPQHF.

V gene TRBV10-1 combines with J gene TRBJ1-1; D remains unclear. V lost 3 bases to trimming and J lost 1 base, with 12 bases between them. The CDR3 length is 15 residues. Germline V CDR1 and CDR2: WNHNN, SYGVQD (reference sequence). CDR3 sequence reads: CASSDGMAGNTEAFF. CDR3 in DNA: TGCGCCAGCAGTGACGGAATGGCCGGGAACACTGAAGCTTTCTTT.

This clonotype occurred many times. The V and J genes are TRBV12-3 or TRBV12-4 and TRBJ2-2; 7 positions agree with TRBD1. The trim removed 5 bases at V and 4 bases at J, leaving 4 bases unmatched. This CDR3 has 14 residues. The CDR3 DNA reads TGTGCCAGCAGTAGAGACAGGGTCACCGGGGAGCTGTTTTTT. Residues: CASSRDRVTGELFF.

This clonotype was found a few times. The chain couples TRBV5-4 to TRBJ1-1; the D gene is possibly TRBD1 (6 bases). This CDR3 is built from 13 residues. The V gene lost 5 bases and the J gene lost 5 bases, with 13 bases spanning the gap. Germline V lookup: CDR1 SGHNT, CDR2 YYREEE (reference sequence). CDR3 loop: CASSRGGQTEAFF. CDR3 nucleotides: TGTGCCAGCAGTCGGGGGGGGCAAACTGAAGCTTTCTTT.

This clonotype was observed at least ten times. The genes are TRBV24-1 and TRBJ2-1, with 9 bases fitting TRBD1. This CDR3 contains 16 residues. The V segment lost 5 bases and the J segment 7 bases; nucleotides outside the gene matches: 11. Germline V gene data show CDR1 as KGHDR and CDR2 as SFDVKD. CDR3 DNA: TGTGCCACCAGTGGAGAGGACAGGGGAATAACGAATGAGCAGTTCTTC. It yields the protein CATSGEDRGITNEQFF.

Many counts were recorded for this clonotype. The rearrangement uses TRBV20-1 and TRBJ1-4, with 8 nucleotides matching TRBD1. CDR3 length: 13 residues. Germline V gives CDR1 DFQATT, CDR2 SNEGSKA (reference sequence). V dropped 6 bases and J dropped 4; count of bases not matched to a gene: 4. In nucleotides, the CDR3 is TGCAGTGCGCAGGGGGCGAATAATGAAAAACTGTTTTTT. This codes for CSAQGANNEKLFF.

The chain has TRBV10-2 and TRBJ2-2; D is perhaps TRBD1 or TRBD2 (6 bases each). The CDR3 is 16 residues long. V lost 5 bases and J lost 3, with 16 bases in between. CDR1 is WSHSY, CDR2 SAAADI, per germline. The CDR3 DNA reads as TGCGCCAGCAGTCTAGGTTGGGGGGCGGACACCGGGGAGCTGTTTTTT. Translated, it gives CASSLGWGADTGELFF.

This clonotype was seen at least ten times. This chain joins TRBV27 and TRBJ2-7; D gene uncertain. Germline CDR1 is MNHEY and CDR2 is SMNVEV (reference sequence). The CDR3 is 14 residues long. The germline V and J ends were trimmed by 0 bases and 2 bases, with 8 bases remaining between them. CDR3 residues: CASSLSADTYEQYF. DNA for the CDR3: TGTGCCAGCAGTTTATCCGCTGATACCTACGAGCAGTACTTC.

This clonotype was observed a handful of times. The chain uses TRBV6-2 or TRBV6-3 and TRBJ1-2; weak D call: TRBD1 (6 bases). This CDR3 is 16 amino acids long. V was cut by 4 bases and J by 3 bases, with 18 bases left in between. The germline V gene has CDR1 MNHEY and CDR2 SVGEGT. The CDR3, as DNA: TGTGCCAGCAGTTTTCTCCGGGACACTCTAGACTATGGCTACACCTTC. Amino acids: CASSFLRDTLDYGYTF.

This clonotype was counted at least ten times. V and J are TRBV29-1 and TRBJ1-2; 9 bases fit TRBD1. The ends lost 5 bases at V and 7 bases at J; junction bases unmatched: 8. CDR3 length equals 13 residues. Looked up from germline, CDR1 is SQVTM and CDR2 is ANQGSEA. CDR3 region: CSVNTGGISGYTF. CDR3 DNA: TGCAGCGTTAACACAGGGGGCATCTCTGGCTACACCTTC.

The V gene is TRBV7-9, the J gene TRBJ2-7, with D unclear. Trimming pared 2 bases from V and 4 bases from J, leaving 6 bases between. The CDR3 runs to 12 residues. Germline V gene sequence: CDR1 SEHNR, CDR2 FQNEAQ (reference sequence). The CDR3 region is CASSLNSYEQYV. CDR3 nucleotides: TGTGCCAGCAGCTTAAATTCTTACGAGCAGTACGTC.

The V gene is TRBV27, the J gene TRBJ2-3; D may be TRBD1 (5 bases). This CDR3 is built from 15 residues. The ends were cut back, 8 bases at V and 6 bases at J, with 21 bases in the middle. Per germline, CDR1 MNHEY and CDR2 SMNVEV (reference sequence). The CDR3 here is CASRHWGPPRDTQYF. DNA for the CDR3: TGTGCCAGCCGACATTGGGGCCCGCCCAGGGATACGCAGTATTTT.

There are many counts of this clonotype. The chain employs TRBV14 and TRBJ2-5; perhaps TRBD2 as D (6 bases). The V and J ends lost 5 bases and 9 bases respectively, with 22 bases between them. Germline loops: CDR1 SGHDN, CDR2 FVKESK. The CDR3 covers 15 residues. The CDR3 nucleotides are TGTGCCAGCAGCACCACCCCAGGGCGGGGAGTGGCCCAGTACTTC. Its translation: CASSTTPGRGVAQYF.

This clonotype was detected ten times or more. V and J are TRBV12-3 or TRBV12-4 and TRBJ2-2, with 8 bases identical to TRBD1. Trimming at V came to 6 bases and at J to 2 bases, leaving 2 bases not matched to a gene. CDR3 length: 14 amino acids. CDR3 loop: CASSGQGNTGELFF. CDR3 DNA sequence: TGTGCCAGCAGCGGACAGGGTAACACCGGGGAGCTGTTTTTT.